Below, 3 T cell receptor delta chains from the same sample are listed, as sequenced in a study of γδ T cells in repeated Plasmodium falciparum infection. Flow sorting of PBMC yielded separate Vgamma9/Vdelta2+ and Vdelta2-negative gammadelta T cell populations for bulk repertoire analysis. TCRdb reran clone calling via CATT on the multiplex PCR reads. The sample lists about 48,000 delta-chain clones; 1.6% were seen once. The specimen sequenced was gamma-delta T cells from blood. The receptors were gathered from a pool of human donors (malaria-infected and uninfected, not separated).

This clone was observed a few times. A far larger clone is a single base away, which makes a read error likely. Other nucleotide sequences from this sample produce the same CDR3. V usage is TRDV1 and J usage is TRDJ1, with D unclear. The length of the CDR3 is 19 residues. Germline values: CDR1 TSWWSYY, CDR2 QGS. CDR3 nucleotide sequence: TGTGCTCTTGGGGGCTCTACCCGTCGGGACAGTACTTACACTGATAAACTCATCTTT. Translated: CALGGSTRRDSTYTDKLIF.

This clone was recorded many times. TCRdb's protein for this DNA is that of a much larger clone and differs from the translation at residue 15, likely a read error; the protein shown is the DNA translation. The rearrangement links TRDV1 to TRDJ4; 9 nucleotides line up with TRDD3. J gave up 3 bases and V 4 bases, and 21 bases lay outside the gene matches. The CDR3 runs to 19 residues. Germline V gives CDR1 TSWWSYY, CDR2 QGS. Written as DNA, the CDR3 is TGTGCTCTTGGGGTGAGCTTCCCACCCCGTACTGGGGGAGACGGACCCCTGATCTTT. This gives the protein CALGVSFPPRTGGDGPLIF.

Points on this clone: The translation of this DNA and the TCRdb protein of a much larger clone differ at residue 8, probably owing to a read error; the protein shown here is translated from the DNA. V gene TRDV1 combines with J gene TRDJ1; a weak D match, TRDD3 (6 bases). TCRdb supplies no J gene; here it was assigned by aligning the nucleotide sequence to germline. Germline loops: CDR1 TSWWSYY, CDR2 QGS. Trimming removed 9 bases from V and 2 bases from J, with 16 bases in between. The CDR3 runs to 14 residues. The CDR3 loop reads CALVPVGGTDKLIF. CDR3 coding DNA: TGTGCTCTGGTCCCTGTGGGGGGGACCGATAAACTCATCTTT.